The subject of this entry is one T cell receptor beta chain. Sequencing was performed with immunoSEQ multiplex PCR; in TCRdb, only in-frame clones are kept and a portion is missing. The table records 35,000 to 50,000 clones, 80% of them present only once. Specified time point: pretreatment peripheral blood. This sample is drawn from a study of PD-L1 blockade in urothelial cancer. Across the whole study: Patients previously received 0 to 3 chemotherapy regimens.

The germline V and J ends were trimmed by 3 bases and 3 bases, with 12 bases remaining between them. This CDR3 contains 14 residues. Germline V gene lookup returns CDR1 GTSNPN and CDR2 SVGIG (reference sequence). The material was PBMCs, obtained around atezolizumab (anti-PD-L1) treatment. The receptor comes from a man between 60 and 70 years old with urothelial cancer. The chain uses TRBV30 and TRBJ1-5; the D gene is possibly TRBD1 (6 bases). The CDR3 region is CAWRQGTSNQPQHF. Written as DNA, the CDR3 is TGTGCCTGGAGACAGGGAACTTCCAATCAGCCCCAGCATTTT.